This T cell receptor (beta chain) was sequenced during a study of shared clonotypes between healthy human individuals. Terminally differentiated effector memory CD45RA+ cells were left out of the naive CD8 fraction, which was CD45RO-negative and positively selected for CCR7. In the study's own analysis: In the immunoSEQ data, sequences were junction-only and lacked quality scores, so filtering differed. Measured with immunoSEQ multiplex PCR; TCRdb has only the in-frame clones, and not every one. V and J calls plus clone size are reproduced from that table; the DNA served to infer D and trimming. Counted here are approximately 810,000 clones, 90% to 95% occurring once; the ten biggest clones make up nearly 25%. Trimming took off 7 bases at V and 4 bases at J, with 11 bases between the two ends. Germline values: CDR1 LNHDA, CDR2 SQIVND (reference sequence). CDR3 size: 13 residues.

The receptor comes from a young man in good health. Sequencing was performed on naive CD8+ T cells sorted from blood. V is TRBV19 and J is TRBJ2-1; D is unresolved. CDR3 protein: CASTLGTYNEQFF. Here the CDR3 DNA reads TGTGCCAGTACGTTAGGTACTTACAATGAGCAGTTCTTC. The variable domain in full, completed from reference TRBV19 and TRBJ2-1, reads DGGITQSPKYLFRKEGQNVTLSCEQNLNHDAMYWYRQDPGQGLRLIYYSQIVNDFQKGDIAEGYSVSREKKESFPLTVTSAQKNPTAFYLCASTLGTYNEQFFGPGTRLTVL.